A single sample gave rise to the 20 T cell receptor beta chains below, sequenced in a study of shared clonotypes between healthy human individuals. TCRdb's table, derived via immunoSEQ multiplex PCR, lists solely in-frame clones and lacks some. The sample lists under 2.5 million clones, 85% to 95% seen once, with 0.37% in the top ten. Sequencing input: naive CD4+ T cells from PBMCs. The subset: CD45RA+ positively selected. Receptors were obtained from a young man in good health. Some clones in this sample may be carry-over from other donors' samples.

V gene TRBV7-9 combines with J gene TRBJ1-4; the D gene is possibly TRBD1 (5 bases). From germline, CDR1 is SEHNR and CDR2 FQNEAQ (reference sequence). CDR3 length: 15 residues. V was clipped by 7 bases and J by 8 bases, with 20 bases between them. CDR3 sequence (DNA): TGTGCCAGCACGGGCAGGGTAGACGAGGCGGAAAAACTGTTTTTT. Protein sequence: CASTGRVDEAEKLFF.

The rearrangement uses TRBV27 and TRBJ2-2, with 9 bases that match TRBD1. The V segment lost 3 bases and the J segment 4 bases; nucleotides outside the gene matches: 3. The CDR3 consists of 15 residues. Germline V gene data show CDR1 as MNHEY and CDR2 as SMNVEV (reference sequence). CDR3 sequence: CASSFRTGVTGELFF. CDR3 coding DNA: TGTGCCAGCAGTTTTAGGACAGGGGTCACCGGGGAGCTGTTTTTT.

The chain is built from TRBV9 and TRBJ2-2; D possibly corresponds to TRBD1 (6 bases). The CDR3 has 16 amino acids. CDR1 and CDR2 from the germline V gene are SGDLS and YYNGEE. The V end lost 6 bases, the J end lost 3 bases, and 18 bases lay between the germline ends. In DNA, the CDR3 is TGTGCCAGCAAAGGGTGGAGGCCAGGGGACACCGGGGAGCTGTTTTTT. Translated, it gives CASKGWRPGDTGELFF.

The V and J genes are TRBV28 and TRBJ2-1; tentatively, D is TRBD2 (5 bases). Germline V gene lookup returns CDR1 MDHEN and CDR2 SYDVKM. This CDR3 spans 17 amino acids. Trimming pared 7 bases from V and 7 bases from J, leaving 26 bases between. CDR3 DNA sequence: TGTGCCAGCACCAACCGGGGAGCCGAAACGTCCTCTAATGAGCAGTTCTTC. As protein: CASTNRGAETSSNEQFF. Looking up the rest from reference TRBV28 and TRBJ2-1 gives the full variable domain: DVKVTQSSRYLVKRTGEKVFLECVQDMDHENMFWYRQDPGLGLRLIYFSYDVKMKEKGDIPEGYSVSREKKERFSLILESASTNQTSMYLCASTNRGAETSSNEQFFGPGTRLTVL.

The CDR3 region has the DNA TGTGCCAGCAGTGCAGAGATCCGAGACGAGCAGTACTTC. Encoded protein: CASSAEIRDEQYF. The V and J genes are TRBV2 and TRBJ2-7; unclear D gene. The CDR3 has 13 amino acids. V was shortened by 4 bases and J by 5 bases, with 12 bases between the two germline ends. CDR1 is SNHLY, CDR2 FYNNEI, per germline.

The chain is built from TRBV6-5 and TRBJ2-7; D ambiguous. V lost 2 bases and J lost 6, with 8 bases in between. Germline CDR1 MNHEY, CDR2 SVGAGI. The CDR3 sequence is 12 residues long. The CDR3, as DNA: TGTGCCAGCAGTTACCGGTCGGGCGAGCAGTACTTC. It codes for CASSYRSGEQYF.

V and J are TRBV30 and TRBJ2-1; D is uncertain. V lost 4 bases, J lost 10 bases, and 17 bases lay in between. The V gene's germline CDR1 is GTSNPN and CDR2 SVGIG (reference sequence). The CDR3 runs 13 residues. The CDR3 DNA reads as TGTGCCTGGACCCAGGAGAATAAGTGGGAGCAGTTCTTC. Its protein product is CAWTQENKWEQFF. Together with reference TRBV30 and TRBJ2-1, the CDR3 gives the full variable domain: SQTIHQWPATLVQPVGSPLSLECTVEGTSNPNLYWYRQAAGRGLQLLFYSVGIGQISSEVPQNLSASRPQDRQFILSSKKLLLSDSGFYLCAWTQENKWEQFFGPGTRLTVL.

CDR3 amino acids: CASTPDTYGYTF. CDR3 DNA sequence: TGTGCCAGCACTCCCGACACATATGGCTACACCTTC. V and J are TRBV6-1 and TRBJ1-2; D gene unclear. Trimming stripped 7 bases from V and 5 bases from J, with 11 bases between. This CDR3 has 12 amino acids. CDR1 is MNHNS, CDR2 SASEGT, per germline.

The rearrangement links TRBV5-1 to TRBJ2-5; tentatively, D is TRBD1 (6 bases). The germline V and J ends were trimmed by 2 bases and 5 bases, with 25 bases remaining between them. The CDR3 is made up of 18 amino acids. From germline, CDR1 is SGHRS and CDR2 YFSETQ. CDR3 region: CASSLGHAQGSPWETQYF. In DNA form, the CDR3 reads TGCGCCAGCAGCTTAGGCCACGCACAGGGCAGCCCTTGGGAGACCCAGTACTTC.

The V call is TRBV29-1, the J call TRBJ2-3; TRBD1 is a possible D gene (6 bases). Germline V gene data show CDR1 as SQVTM and CDR2 as ANQGSEA. V lost 5 bases and J 2 bases, leaving 11 bases between the germline ends. The CDR3 is made up of 13 amino acids. This CDR3 reads CSVWGRNTDTQYF. In DNA, the CDR3 is TGCAGCGTTTGGGGGCGGAACACAGATACGCAGTATTTT.

The chain recombines TRBV27 with TRBJ2-2; D is ambiguous. V shed 3 bases and J shed 6 bases, with 20 bases lying between them. There are 17 residues in the CDR3. The V gene's germline CDR1 is MNHEY and CDR2 SMNVEV (reference sequence). The CDR3 nucleotides read TGTGCCAGCAGTTTCGACCCCGGTTGGAGAAATGCCGGGGAGCTGTTTTTT. Translation gives CASSFDPGWRNAGELFF.

V and J are TRBV18 and TRBJ1-5; 10 bases agree with TRBD1. This CDR3 has 14 amino acids. After removal of 6 bases from V and 4 bases from J, the junction contained 3 bases not matched to a gene. Germline-derived CDR1 and CDR2 are KGHSH and LQKENI. This chain's CDR3 is CASSGDRGNQPQHF. CDR3 nucleotide sequence: TGTGCCAGCTCTGGGGACAGGGGTAATCAGCCCCAGCATTTT.

V gene TRBV5-1 combines with J gene TRBJ1-2; 8 bases fit TRBD1. The V gene's germline CDR1 is SGHRS and CDR2 YFSETQ. There are 15 residues in the CDR3. V lost 4 bases to trimming and J lost 2 bases; unmatched junction nucleotides: 7. The CDR3 sequence: CASSEAGTGNYGYTF. CDR3 DNA: TGCGCCAGCAGCGAAGCCGGGACAGGAAACTATGGCTACACCTTC.

V gene TRBV6-1 combines with J gene TRBJ2-7, with 9 bases fitting TRBD1. Germline V gives CDR1 MNHNS, CDR2 SASEGT. With 4 bases clipped from V and 1 base from J, the junction kept 8 bases outside the gene matches. This CDR3 is 16 amino acids long. CDR3 loop: CASSGDLGTGSYEQYF. The CDR3 region has the DNA TGTGCCAGCAGTGGAGATCTCGGGACAGGGTCCTACGAGCAGTACTTC.

The chain uses TRBV30 and TRBJ2-1; unclear D gene. The germline gives CDR1 GTSNPN, CDR2 SVGIG (reference sequence). The CDR3 consists of 14 residues. Trimming stripped 4 bases from V and 1 base from J, with 11 bases between. CDR3 sequence reads: CAWIGGNSYNEQFF. The CDR3 DNA reads as TGTGCCTGGATAGGTGGTAATTCCTACAATGAGCAGTTCTTC.

This sequence joins TRBV5-1 and TRBJ1-6; D not certain. The CDR3 consists of 13 residues. V was clipped by 0 bases and J by 7 bases, with 5 bases between them. From germline, CDR1 is SGHRS and CDR2 YFSETQ. Here the CDR3 DNA reads TGCGCCAGCAGCTTGGAGGAAAATTCACCCCTCCACTTT. Protein product: CASSLEENSPLHF.

The chain employs TRBV5-8 and TRBJ2-5; tentatively, D is TRBD1 (6 bases). The CDR3 extends over 14 amino acids. Germline V CDR1 and CDR2: SGHTS, YDEGEE. Trimming pared 5 bases from V and 1 base from J, leaving 12 bases between. CDR3 loop: CASSYGQIQETQYF. The CDR3 bases are TGTGCCAGCAGTTATGGACAGATCCAAGAGACCCAGTACTTC.

The V gene is TRBV19, the J gene TRBJ1-3; maybe TRBD1 (6 bases). The CDR3 is 16 amino acids. The germline V gene has CDR1 LNHDA and CDR2 SQIVND (reference sequence). V was clipped by 6 bases and J by 4 bases, with 19 bases between them. The CDR3 DNA reads TGTGCCAGTAGGACCGGGACAATCCAGGCGGGAAACACCATATATTTT. Its translation is CASRTGTIQAGNTIYF.

In nucleotides, the CDR3 is TGTGCCAGCTCACCACTTGGAGTCTATGGCTACACCTTC. Residues: CASSPLGVYGYTF. The chain links TRBV18 to TRBJ1-2; D is undetermined. Trimming stripped 1 base from V and 4 bases from J, with 7 bases between. The CDR3 loop spans 13 amino acids. The germline gives CDR1 KGHSH, CDR2 LQKENI. The entire variable domain, with the rest obtained from reference TRBV18 and TRBJ1-2, is as follows: NAGVMQNPRHLVRRRGQEARLRCSPMKGHSHVYWYRQLPEEGLKFMVYLQKENIIDESGMPKERFSAEFPKEGPSILRIQQVVRGDSAAYFCASSPLGVYGYTFGSGTRLTVV.

Here the CDR3 reads CASSLRGPYNEQFF. The CDR3 region has the DNA TGTGCCAGCAGTTTAAGGGGACCCTACAATGAGCAGTTCTTC. The chain is built from TRBV27 and TRBJ2-1, with D possibly being TRBD1 or TRBD2 (5 bases each). Germline V CDR1 and CDR2: MNHEY, SMNVEV (reference sequence). The CDR3 spans 14 residues. The germline V and J ends were trimmed by 2 bases and 2 bases, with 7 bases remaining between them.